Listed below are T cell receptor beta chains from one sample, sequenced in a study of CD8+ T cells in alopecia areata. Repertoires were generated with immunoSEQ multiplex PCR, while TCRdb's copy carries only in-frame clones and drops some. The top ten clones hold around 0.92% of a sample with a few hundred thousand clones, about 62% of them seen once. Sample: CD4+ T cells sorted from blood, taken at approximately week 52, from a patient treated with tofacitinib. The origin of the receptors is a human donor with alopecia areata. Each CDR3 is given with its conserved first and last residue. Fields, in order: CDR3 protein, clone size, J gene, V gene. Only some rows state a clone size, as once, few, many or a class for expanded clones.

CASSRTGGASYGYTF,once,TRBJ1-2,TRBV2
CASSLAPGGNIQYF,.,TRBJ2-4,TRBV5-1
CAWSPRGSSYNEQFF,.,TRBJ2-1,TRBV30
CASRSGTGGIYGYTF,.,TRBJ1-2,TRBV6-6
CAWSPLQGRSPLHF,.,TRBJ1-6,TRBV30
CAWGDSYEQYF,few,TRBJ2-7,TRBV30
CSVEDRGQFEAFF,.,TRBJ1-1,TRBV29-1
CAWRKNTGELFF,.,TRBJ2-2,TRBV30
CSVHWARAPDTQYF,.,TRBJ2-3,TRBV29-1
CAWSVRSRWDRENSPLHF,.,TRBJ1-6,TRBV30
CASSDPRQEQFF,few,TRBJ2-1,TRBV7-8
CATSRGIMRPGANVLTF,.,TRBJ2-6,TRBV15
CAWSITGTKFF,.,TRBJ2-1,TRBV30
CSAKRGETQYF,.,TRBJ2-5,TRBV20-1
CAWSATGGHREQYF,.,TRBJ2-7,TRBV30
CASRYNPSAKNIQYF,few,TRBJ2-4,TRBV2
CASHHYNNEQFF,.,TRBJ2-1,TRBV6-6
CASSSYRGVQKSVQYF,.,TRBJ2-5,TRBV27
CASSLRAGAHNEQFF,.,TRBJ2-1,TRBV27
CASSVAMGPQEQYF,.,TRBJ2-7,TRBV9
CASSPGPNTGELFF,.,TRBJ2-2,TRBV11-3
CASSRTGKNGYTF,.,TRBJ1-2,TRBV2